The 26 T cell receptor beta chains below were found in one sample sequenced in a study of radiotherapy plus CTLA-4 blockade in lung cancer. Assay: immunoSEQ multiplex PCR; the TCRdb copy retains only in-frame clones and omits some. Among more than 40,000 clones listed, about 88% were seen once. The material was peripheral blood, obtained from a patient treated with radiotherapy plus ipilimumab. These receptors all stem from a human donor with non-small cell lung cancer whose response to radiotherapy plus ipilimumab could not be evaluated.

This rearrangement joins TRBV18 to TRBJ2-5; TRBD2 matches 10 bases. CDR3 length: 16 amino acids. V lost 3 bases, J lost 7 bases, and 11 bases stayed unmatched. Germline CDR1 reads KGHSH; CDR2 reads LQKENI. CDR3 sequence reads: CASSPPSGGLKGTQYF. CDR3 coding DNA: TGTGCCAGCTCACCGCCTAGCGGGGGCCTCAAGGGGACCCAGTACTTC. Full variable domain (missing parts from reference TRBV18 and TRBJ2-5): NAGVMQNPRHLVRRRGQEARLRCSPMKGHSHVYWYRQLPEEGLKFMVYLQKENIIDESGMPKERFSAEFPKEGPSILRIQQVVRGDSAAYFCASSPPSGGLKGTQYFGPGTRLLVL.

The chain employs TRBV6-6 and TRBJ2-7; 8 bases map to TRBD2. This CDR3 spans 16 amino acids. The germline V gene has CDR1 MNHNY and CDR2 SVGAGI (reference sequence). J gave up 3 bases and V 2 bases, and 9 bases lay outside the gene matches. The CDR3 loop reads CASSYPPAGGSYEQYF. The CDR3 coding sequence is TGTGCCAGCAGTTACCCCCCTGCGGGAGGCAGCTACGAGCAGTACTTC.

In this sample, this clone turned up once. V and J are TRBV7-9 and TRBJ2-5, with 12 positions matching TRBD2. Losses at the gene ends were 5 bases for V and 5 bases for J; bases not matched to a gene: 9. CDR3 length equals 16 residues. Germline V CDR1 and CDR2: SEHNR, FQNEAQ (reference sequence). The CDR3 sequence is CASSLGLAGSAETQYF. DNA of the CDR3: TGTGCCAGCAGCCTAGGACTAGCGGGATCGGCGGAGACCCAGTACTTC.

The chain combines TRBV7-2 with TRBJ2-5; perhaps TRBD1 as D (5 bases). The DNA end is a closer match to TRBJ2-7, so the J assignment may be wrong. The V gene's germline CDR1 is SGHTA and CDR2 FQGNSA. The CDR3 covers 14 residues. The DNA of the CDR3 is TGTGCCAGCAGCTTAGCACTCAGGGACTACGAGCAGTACTTC. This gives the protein CASSLALRDYEQYF.

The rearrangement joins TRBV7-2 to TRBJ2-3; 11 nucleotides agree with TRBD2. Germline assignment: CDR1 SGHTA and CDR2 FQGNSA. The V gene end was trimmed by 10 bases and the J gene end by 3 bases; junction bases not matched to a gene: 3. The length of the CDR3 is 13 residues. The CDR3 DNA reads TGTGCCACGGGACTAGCGGTTACAGATACGCAGTATTTT. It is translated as CATGLAVTDTQYF.

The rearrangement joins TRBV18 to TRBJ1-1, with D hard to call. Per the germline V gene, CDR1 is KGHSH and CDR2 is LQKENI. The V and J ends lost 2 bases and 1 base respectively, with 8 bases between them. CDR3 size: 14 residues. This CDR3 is CASSPSTGNTEAFF. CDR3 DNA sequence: TGTGCCAGCTCACCATCTACGGGGAACACTGAAGCTTTCTTT.

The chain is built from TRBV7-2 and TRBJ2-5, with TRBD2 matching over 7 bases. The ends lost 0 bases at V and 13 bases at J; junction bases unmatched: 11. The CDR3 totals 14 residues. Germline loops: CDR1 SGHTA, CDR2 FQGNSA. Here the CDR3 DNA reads TGTGCCAGCAGCTTAGCGGAGCTAGCGGTCAGGAGGTACTTC. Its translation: CASSLAELAVRRYF.

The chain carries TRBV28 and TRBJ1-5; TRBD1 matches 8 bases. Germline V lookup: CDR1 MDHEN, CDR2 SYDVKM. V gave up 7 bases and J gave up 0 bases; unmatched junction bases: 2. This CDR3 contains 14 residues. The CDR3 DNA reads TGTGCCAGCACGGACAGGGCTAGCAATCAGCCCCAGCATTTT. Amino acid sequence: CASTDRASNQPQHF.

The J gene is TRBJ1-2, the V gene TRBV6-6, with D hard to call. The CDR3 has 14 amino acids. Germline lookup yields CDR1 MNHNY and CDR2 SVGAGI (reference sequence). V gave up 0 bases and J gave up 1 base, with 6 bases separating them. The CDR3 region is CASSYSTLNYGYTF. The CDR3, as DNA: TGTGCCAGCAGTTACTCGACACTTAACTATGGCTACACCTTC.

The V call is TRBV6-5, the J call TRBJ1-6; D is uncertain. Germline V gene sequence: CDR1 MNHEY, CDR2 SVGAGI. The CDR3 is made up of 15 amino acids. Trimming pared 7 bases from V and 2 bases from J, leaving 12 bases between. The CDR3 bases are TGTGCCAGCAAACTACTCGGGACCTATAATTCACCCCTCCACTTT. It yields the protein CASKLLGTYNSPLHF.

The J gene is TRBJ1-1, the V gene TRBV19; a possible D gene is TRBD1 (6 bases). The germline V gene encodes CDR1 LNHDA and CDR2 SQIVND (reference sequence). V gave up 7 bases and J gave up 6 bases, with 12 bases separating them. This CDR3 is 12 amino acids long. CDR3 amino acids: CASKGEWAEAFF. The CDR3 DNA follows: TGTGCCAGTAAGGGGGAATGGGCTGAAGCTTTCTTT. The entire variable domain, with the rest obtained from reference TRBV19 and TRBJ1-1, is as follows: DGGITQSPKYLFRKEGQNVTLSCEQNLNHDAMYWYRQDPGQGLRLIYYSQIVNDFQKGDIAEGYSVSREKKESFPLTVTSAQKNPTAFYLCASKGEWAEAFFGQGTRLTVV.

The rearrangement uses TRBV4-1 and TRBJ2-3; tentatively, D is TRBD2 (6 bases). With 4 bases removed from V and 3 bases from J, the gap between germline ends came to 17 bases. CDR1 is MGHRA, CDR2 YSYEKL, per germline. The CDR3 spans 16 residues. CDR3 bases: TGCGCCAGCAGCCGCCTCCCTCCTGCGGGGACAGATACGCAGTATTTT. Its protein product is CASSRLPPAGTDTQYF.

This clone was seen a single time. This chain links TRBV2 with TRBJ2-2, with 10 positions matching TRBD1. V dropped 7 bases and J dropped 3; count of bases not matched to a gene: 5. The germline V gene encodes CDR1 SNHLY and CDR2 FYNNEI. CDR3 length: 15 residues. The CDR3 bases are TGTGCCAGCAAGCCGGGACAGGGGTACACCGGGGAGCTGTTTTTT. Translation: CASKPGQGYTGELFF.

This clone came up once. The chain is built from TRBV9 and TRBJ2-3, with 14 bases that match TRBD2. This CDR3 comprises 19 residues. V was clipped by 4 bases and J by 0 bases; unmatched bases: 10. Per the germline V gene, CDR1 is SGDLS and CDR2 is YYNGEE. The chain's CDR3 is CASSPRGTSGGASTDTQYF. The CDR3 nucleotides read TGTGCCAGCAGCCCCCGGGGGACTAGCGGGGGTGCTAGCACAGATACGCAGTATTTT.

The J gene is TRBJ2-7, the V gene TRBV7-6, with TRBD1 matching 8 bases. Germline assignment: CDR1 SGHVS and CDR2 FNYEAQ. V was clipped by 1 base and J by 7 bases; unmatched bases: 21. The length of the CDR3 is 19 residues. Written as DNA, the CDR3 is TGTGCCAGCAGCTTAGACAGGGGGTTCCCCGAAGTCCGCCCTGGAGAGCAGTACTTC. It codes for CASSLDRGFPEVRPGEQYF. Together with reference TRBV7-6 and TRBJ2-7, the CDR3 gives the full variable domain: GAGVSQSPRYKVTKRGQDVALRCDPISGHVSLYWYRQALGQGPEFLTYFNYEAQQDKSGLPNDRFSAERPEGSISTLTIQRTEQRDSAMYRCASSLDRGFPEVRPGEQYFGPGTRLTVT.

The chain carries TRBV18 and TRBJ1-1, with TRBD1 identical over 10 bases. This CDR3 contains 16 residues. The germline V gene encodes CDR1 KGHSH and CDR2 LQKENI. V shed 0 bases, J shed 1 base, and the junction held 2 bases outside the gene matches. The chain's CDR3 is CASSPPGQGTNTEAFF. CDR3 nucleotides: TGTGCCAGCTCACCACCGGGACAGGGGACGAACACTGAAGCTTTCTTT.

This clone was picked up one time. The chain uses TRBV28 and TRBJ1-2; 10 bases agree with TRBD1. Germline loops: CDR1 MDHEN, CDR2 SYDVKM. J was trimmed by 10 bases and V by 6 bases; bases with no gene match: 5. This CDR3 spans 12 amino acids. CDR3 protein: CASRGTGVYYTF. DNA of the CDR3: TGTGCCAGCAGGGGGACAGGGGTGTACTACACCTTC.

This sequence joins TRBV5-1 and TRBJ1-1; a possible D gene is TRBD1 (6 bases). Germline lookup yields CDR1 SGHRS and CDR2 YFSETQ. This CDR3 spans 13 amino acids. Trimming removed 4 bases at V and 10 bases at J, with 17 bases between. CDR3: CASSPGTSTLAFF. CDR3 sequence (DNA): TGCGCCAGCAGCCCCGGGACATCCACTCTAGCTTTCTTT.

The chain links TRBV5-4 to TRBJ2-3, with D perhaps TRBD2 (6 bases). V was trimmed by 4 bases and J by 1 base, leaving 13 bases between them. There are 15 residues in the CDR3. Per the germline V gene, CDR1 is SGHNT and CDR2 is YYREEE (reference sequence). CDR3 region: CASSGDGGGTDTQYF. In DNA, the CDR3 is TGTGCCAGCAGCGGGGACGGGGGAGGCACAGATACGCAGTATTTT.

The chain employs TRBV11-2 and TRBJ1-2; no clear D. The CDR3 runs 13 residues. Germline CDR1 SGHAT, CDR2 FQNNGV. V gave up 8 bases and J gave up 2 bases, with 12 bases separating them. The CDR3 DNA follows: TGTGCCAGCGCGAGCGGGCAGAACTATGGCTACACCTTC. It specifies CASASGQNYGYTF.

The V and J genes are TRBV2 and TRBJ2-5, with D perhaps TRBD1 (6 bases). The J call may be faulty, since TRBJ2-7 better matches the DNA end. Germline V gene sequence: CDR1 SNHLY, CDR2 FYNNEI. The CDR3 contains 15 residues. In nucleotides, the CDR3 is TGTGCCAGCAGTGAATCGAGCGGACAGACCTACGAGCAGTACTTC. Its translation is CASSESSGQTYEQYF.

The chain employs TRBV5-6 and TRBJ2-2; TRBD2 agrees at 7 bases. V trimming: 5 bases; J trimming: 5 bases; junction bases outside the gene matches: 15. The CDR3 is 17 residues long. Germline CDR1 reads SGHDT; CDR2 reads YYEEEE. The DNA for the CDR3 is TGTGCCAGCAGTCCTGCACTGAGCGGGATCGGTACCGGGGAGCTGTTTTTT. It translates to CASSPALSGIGTGELFF.

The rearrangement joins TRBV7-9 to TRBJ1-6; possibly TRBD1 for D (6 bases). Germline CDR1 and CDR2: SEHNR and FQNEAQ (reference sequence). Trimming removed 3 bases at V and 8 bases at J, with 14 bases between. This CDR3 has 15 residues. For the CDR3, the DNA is TGTGCCAGCAGCTTTGTCGACAGGCTAGATTCACCCCTCCACTTT. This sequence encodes CASSFVDRLDSPLHF.

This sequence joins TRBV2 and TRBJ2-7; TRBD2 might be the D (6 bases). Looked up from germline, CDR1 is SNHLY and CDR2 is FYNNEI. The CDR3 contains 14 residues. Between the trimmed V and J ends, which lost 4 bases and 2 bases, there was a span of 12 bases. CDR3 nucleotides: TGTGCCAGCAGTGCCTCCGGGGGACCCTACGAGCAGTACTTC. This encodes CASSASGGPYEQYF.

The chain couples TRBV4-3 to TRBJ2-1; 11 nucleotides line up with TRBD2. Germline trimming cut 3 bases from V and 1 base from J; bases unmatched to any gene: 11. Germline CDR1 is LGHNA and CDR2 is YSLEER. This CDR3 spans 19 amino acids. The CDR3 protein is CASSHRLAGTSLSYNEQFF. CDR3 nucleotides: TGCGCCAGCAGCCACAGACTAGCGGGAACTTCCCTTTCCTACAATGAGCAGTTCTTC.

In DNA, the CDR3 is TGCGCCAGCAGCGCGGGACAGGGGGACACCGGGGAGCTGTTTTTT. Encoded protein: CASSAGQGDTGELFF. The V and J genes are TRBV5-1 and TRBJ2-2, with TRBD1 identical over 11 bases. The junction had 2 bases not matched to a gene; V was cut back by 4 bases and J by 3 bases. The CDR3 consists of 15 residues. Germline loops: CDR1 SGHRS, CDR2 YFSETQ.